Below, 22 T cell receptor beta chains from the same sample are listed, as sequenced in a study of T cell repertoires in cytomegalovirus infection. Via MiXCR, TCRdb re-called the reads, giving one row per CDR3 protein. The sample shows a few hundred thousand distinct CDR3 sequences, about 26% of them seen only once. The sample comprised PBMCs. The receptors originated from a human donor in good health (CMV status not recorded). Some clones in this sample may be carry-over from other donors' samples.

This clonotype came up once. This chain connects TRBV20-1 to TRBJ1-2, with D possibly being TRBD1 (6 bases). The V end lost 0 bases, the J end lost 7 bases, and 12 bases lay between the germline ends. Germline V gene sequence: CDR1 DFQATT, CDR2 SNEGSKA (reference sequence). The CDR3 is 13 amino acids. The CDR3 region is CSARDLGAPGYTF. The DNA of the CDR3 is TGCAGTGCTAGAGATTTGGGGGCGCCTGGCTACACCTTC.

This clonotype has a handful of counts. The chain uses TRBV6-2 or TRBV6-3 and TRBJ1-1; 10 bases line up with TRBD1. Germline lookup yields CDR1 MNHEY and CDR2 SVGEGT. With 4 bases clipped from V and 3 bases from J, the junction kept 2 bases outside the gene matches. The CDR3 contains 14 residues. The CDR3 region is CASSWGQGHTEAFF. The CDR3 DNA sequence: TGTGCCAGCAGTTGGGGACAGGGGCACACTGAAGCTTTCTTT.

The rearrangement links TRBV6-2 or TRBV6-3 to TRBJ1-5; maybe TRBD1 (5 bases). V shed 4 bases and J shed 7 bases, with 11 bases lying between them. The CDR3 extends over 13 amino acids. Per the germline V gene, CDR1 is MNHEY and CDR2 is SVGEGT. The CDR3 coding sequence is TGTGCCAGCAGTTGGGAGGGGTTACAGCCCCAGCATTTT. Protein product: CASSWEGLQPQHF.

The V and J genes are TRBV27 and TRBJ2-7; D is undetermined. The CDR3 runs 13 residues. With 6 bases removed from V and 9 bases from J, the gap between germline ends came to 18 bases. The germline V gene has CDR1 MNHEY and CDR2 SMNVEV (reference sequence). The CDR3 nucleotides read TGTGCCAGCAGCGTAACTTATAAGTCAGGGCAGTACGTC. Translating gives CASSVTYKSGQYV.

This chain links TRBV5-3 with TRBJ1-4; 7 nucleotides match TRBD1. TRBV5-3 is filed as an ORF, its function uncertain. This CDR3 region has 14 residues. Germline trimming cut 8 bases from V and 5 bases from J; bases unmatched to any gene: 9. DNA for the CDR3: TGTGCCAGCAGCATGGACAGGTTAAATGAAAAACTGTTTTTT. Its protein is CASSMDRLNEKLFF.

The chain links TRBV7-4 to TRBJ1-2, with no clear D. This CDR3 is built from 13 residues. V lost 1 base and J lost 4, with 7 bases in between. Germline CDR1 SGHVT, CDR2 SQSDAQ. The DNA for the CDR3 is TGTGCCAGCAGCTTAGGAGAAATCTATGGCTACACCTTC. Translating it yields CASSLGEIYGYTF.

This clonotype has more than one count but fewer than ten. The rearrangement uses TRBV10-3 and TRBJ2-6; D unclear. Between the trimmed V and J ends, which lost 10 bases and 2 bases, there was a span of 12 bases. The CDR3 covers 14 residues. Germline values: CDR1 ENHRY, CDR2 SYGVKD. The CDR3 DNA follows: TGTGCCACCCTCTTTCAGCCTGGGGCCAACGTCCTGACTTTC. Its translation: CATLFQPGANVLTF.

This clonotype was picked up a small number of times. The chain links TRBV20-1 to TRBJ2-3, with TRBD2 matching over 10 bases. J was trimmed by 1 base and V by 3 bases; bases with no gene match: 16. This CDR3 region has 19 residues. Per the germline V gene, CDR1 is DFQATT and CDR2 is SNEGSKA (reference sequence). This CDR3 is CSASGFGTSAILGTDTQYF. In nucleotides, the CDR3 is TGCAGTGCTAGTGGGTTCGGGACTAGCGCCATCCTCGGCACAGATACGCAGTATTTT.

Points on this clonotype: A much bigger clone sits one base away, suggesting this may be a read error. The conserved phenylalanine or tryptophan is not found at the CDR3 terminus, so this likely reflects a read error. The chain couples TRBV7-9 to TRBJ1-6; D might be TRBD1 (6 bases). The CDR3 sequence is 15 residues long. Trimming pared 1 base from V and 7 bases from J, leaving 11 bases between. Germline values: CDR1 SEHNR, CDR2 FQNEAQ (reference sequence). The CDR3 sequence is CASSLEQGENSPLHS. The CDR3 DNA reads TGTGCCAGCAGCTTAGAACAGGGTGAAAATTCACCCCTCCACTCT.

This clonotype was counted ten times or more. The gene calls are TRBV11-2 and TRBJ1-2, with TRBD1 as a possible D gene (5 bases). Trimming left V 7 bases short and J 6 bases short, with 15 bases between. This CDR3 spans 13 amino acids. Germline-derived CDR1 and CDR2 are SGHAT and FQNNGV. Here the CDR3 DNA reads TGTGCCAGCACATCAGGGACCCTGGATGGCTACACCTTC. As protein: CASTSGTLDGYTF.

This chain uses TRBV20-1 with TRBJ2-7; 11 bases map to TRBD1. There are 14 residues in the CDR3. The germline gives CDR1 DFQATT, CDR2 SNEGSKA (reference sequence). V shed 6 bases and J 5 bases; nucleotides not matched to a gene: 9. The CDR3 is CSASPGQGDHEQYF. Here the CDR3 DNA reads TGCAGTGCGTCCCCGGGACAGGGGGATCACGAGCAGTACTTC.

The chain couples TRBV20-1 to TRBJ2-7; 9 positions match TRBD2. Germline assignment: CDR1 DFQATT and CDR2 SNEGSKA (reference sequence). V was pared by 0 bases and J by 7 bases, with 10 bases of the junction left unmatched. The CDR3 covers 15 residues. The CDR3 nucleotides are TGCAGTGCTAGAGATCCAGCGGGAGGAGGGGAAGAGCAGTACTTC. Amino acid sequence: CSARDPAGGGEEQYF.

This clonotype was seen repeatedly, ten times or more. V gene TRBV7-9 combines with J gene TRBJ2-3; 13 bases map to TRBD2. CDR1 is SEHNR and CDR2 is FQNEAQ in the germline V gene (reference sequence). J lost 2 bases, V lost 2 bases, and 10 bases had no gene match. CDR3 length equals 19 residues. The CDR3 here is CASSLRTSGRLGPTDTQYF. CDR3 sequence (DNA): TGTGCCAGCAGCTTAAGGACTAGCGGGAGATTGGGGCCCACAGATACGCAGTATTTT. The whole variable domain, filled in from reference TRBV7-9 and TRBJ2-3, reads DTGVSQNPRHKITKRGQNVTFRCDPISEHNRLYWYRQTLGQGPEFLTYFQNEAQLEKSRLLSDRFSAERPKGSFSTLEIQRTEQGDSAMYLCASSLRTSGRLGPTDTQYFGPGTRLTVL.

This clonotype was observed many times. This chain connects TRBV7-3 to TRBJ2-7; 9 bases match TRBD2. CDR1 is SGHTA and CDR2 is FQGTGA in the germline V gene. The ends lost 1 base at V and 4 bases at J; junction bases unmatched: 8. The CDR3 is 16 residues long. CDR3 sequence reads: CASSLRSSGRRYEQYF. CDR3 coding DNA: TGTGCCAGCAGCTTAAGGTCCAGCGGGAGGAGGTACGAGCAGTACTTC.

The chain has TRBV7-9 and TRBJ2-2; maybe TRBD1 (6 bases). Trimming took 4 bases from V and 6 from J, leaving 18 bases between them. The CDR3 has 16 amino acids. Germline V gene data show CDR1 as SEHNR and CDR2 as FQNEAQ (reference sequence). CDR3 sequence (DNA): TGTGCCAGCAGCTCAACTCGGGACATCTCTTCCGGGGAGCTGTTTTTT. This sequence encodes CASSSTRDISSGELFF.

The chain employs TRBV7-2 and TRBJ2-5; the match to TRBD2 covers 14 bases. CDR1 is SGHTA and CDR2 is FQGNSA in the germline V gene. The CDR3 sequence is 16 residues long. V lost 5 bases to trimming and J lost 4 bases; unmatched junction nucleotides: 6. CDR3 protein: CASSRGTSGSGETQYF. CDR3 DNA: TGTGCCAGCAGCCGCGGGACTAGCGGGAGCGGAGAGACCCAGTACTTC.

The rearrangement joins TRBV7-6 to TRBJ1-1; possibly TRBD1 for D (5 bases). The CDR3 sequence is 14 residues long. CDR1 SGHVS and CDR2 FNYEAQ come from the germline V gene. V lost 3 bases to trimming and J lost 5 bases, with 13 bases between them. CDR3 region: CASSFSSGGTEAFF. CDR3 sequence (DNA): TGTGCCAGCAGCTTCTCCTCGGGGGGAACTGAAGCTTTCTTT.

The table lists this clonotype with a few counts. The gene calls are TRBV6-2 or TRBV6-3 and TRBJ2-7; either TRBD1 or TRBD2 may supply D (5 bases each). Germline V gives CDR1 MNHEY, CDR2 SVGEGT. The V end lost 6 bases, the J end lost 0 bases, and 9 bases lay between the germline ends. The CDR3 is 13 residues long. Here the CDR3 DNA reads TGTGCCAGCAGGCCAGGGAGCTCCTACGAGCAGTACTTC. Amino acids: CASRPGSSYEQYF.

This chain uses TRBV9 with TRBJ2-1, with TRBD2 matching 7 bases. V shed 7 bases and J 8 bases; nucleotides not matched to a gene: 9. This CDR3 spans 13 amino acids. In germline, CDR1 is SGDLS, CDR2 YYNGEE. CDR3 region: CASALGGSDEQFF. The CDR3 DNA is TGTGCCAGCGCTTTGGGCGGGAGCGATGAGCAGTTCTTC.

Only a few counts were recorded for this clonotype. CDR3 nucleotide sequence: TGTGCCAGCAGCCCCGGACTAGCGCGGGGCACCGGGGAGCTGTTTTTT. It codes for CASSPGLARGTGELFF. V gene TRBV11-3 combines with J gene TRBJ2-2, with 9 nucleotides matching TRBD2. Germline-derived CDR1 and CDR2 are SGHNT and YENEEA. The CDR3 runs 16 residues. V trimming: 5 bases; J trimming: 4 bases; junction bases outside the gene matches: 8.

This rearrangement joins TRBV5-1 to TRBJ1-2; no firm D call. This CDR3 is built from 14 residues. Germline V lookup: CDR1 SGHRS, CDR2 YFSETQ. Trimming pared 0 bases from V and 4 bases from J, leaving 10 bases between. The CDR3 loop is CASSLESEVYGYTF. The DNA for the CDR3 is TGCGCCAGCAGCTTGGAGTCAGAAGTCTATGGCTACACCTTC.

This chain uses TRBV18 with TRBJ2-4; a weak D match, TRBD2 (5 bases). The V end was cut by 2 bases, the J end by 6 bases, with 17 bases between. Germline CDR1 and CDR2: KGHSH and LQKENI. This CDR3 is built from 16 residues. CDR3 loop: CASSPVGLGLLNIQYF. CDR3 sequence (DNA): TGTGCCAGCTCACCAGTCGGACTTGGGCTGTTAAACATTCAGTACTTC.